This T cell receptor (beta chain) was retrieved from a study of sequential checkpoint blockade in melanoma. Study-level background: Each arm's sequence ended with maintenance nivolumab. DNA from 91 pretreatment tumor samples underwent TCRβ immunosequencing. After nivolumab or ipilimumab alone, around 24 patients had week-13 rebiopsies.

The germline CDR1 and CDR2 sequences are MNHGY and SAAAGT. This CDR3 spans 15 amino acids. Deletions cut 2 bases from V and 8 bases from J, with 15 bases between. TCRdb's copy holds only in-frame clones and misses some; the assay was immunoSEQ multiplex PCR. This table holds roughly 18,000 clones, 65% to 85% found once. As for treatment: randomized to nivolumab then ipilimumab (arm A) or the reverse (arm B). DNA-damaging chemotherapy had not been given to any patient beforehand. The source material was tumor tissue (inferred from file names), sampled from a patient given nivolumab and ipilimumab in sequence. The TCR comes from a human donor with melanoma. This sequence joins TRBV6-8 and TRBJ1-4, with a possible D match to TRBD1 (6 bases). This chain's CDR3 is CASSYRGLLGEKLFF. CDR3 bases: TGTGCCAGCAGTTACCGGGGGCTATTGGGGGAAAAACTGTTTTTT.